The rows below give T cell receptor beta chains drawn from one sample of a study of blood T cell repertoires in COVID-19. Clones were read by immunoSEQ multiplex PCR, and TCRdb kept only the in-frame ones, dropping some. This table holds 40,000 or so clones, roughly 85% found once. Sequencing was performed on peripheral blood. Receptors were obtained from a man in his sixties with active COVID-19. Both conserved end residues are part of each CDR3. The D gene is left open where the match is weak. The size field is filled for only some rows; it gives once, few, many or a size class.

abundance	v_gene	d_gene	j_gene	CDR3aa	CDR3nt
-	TRBV27	TRBD2	TRBJ2-4	CASRTSGRAKNIQYF	TGTGCCAGCAGAACTAGCGGGAGAGCCAAAAACATTCAGTACTTC
once	TRBV28	TRBD1	TRBJ1-6	CATLGNRDRGSYNSPLHF	TGTGCCACCCTCGGGAACCGGGACAGGGGTTCCTATAATTCACCCCTCCACTTT
-	TRBV20-1	TRBD2	TRBJ2-1	CSASTSDEQFF	TGCAGTGCTTCTACTAGCGATGAGCAGTTCTTC
few	TRBV7-2	-	TRBJ2-5	CASSPGVAAQRQETQYF	TGTGCCAGCAGCCCCGGCGTAGCGGCCCAACGGCAAGAGACCCAGTACTTC
-	TRBV3-1/TRBV3-2	-	TRBJ2-5	CASSFGQIQETQYF	TGTGCCAGCAGCTTTGGACAGATCCAAGAGACCCAGTACTTC
-	TRBV18	-	TRBJ2-7	CASSRSYSYEQYF	TGTGCCAGCTCAAGAAGTTACAGCTACGAGCAGTACTTC
once	TRBV10-3	-	TRBJ2-7	CAISGQTGASYEQYF	TGTGCCATCAGTGGCCAGACAGGAGCCTCCTACGAGCAGTACTTC
-	TRBV7-8	-	TRBJ1-4	CASSSQVNEKLFF	TGTGCCAGCAGCTCACAGGTTAATGAAAAACTGTTTTTT
-	TRBV10-3	TRBD2	TRBJ2-1	CAISESTSGREGEQFF	TGTGCCATCAGTGAGTCAACTAGCGGGAGGGAGGGTGAGCAGTTCTTC
-	TRBV5-1	TRBD2	TRBJ2-7	CASSLTSGSEQYF	TGCGCCAGCAGCTTGACTAGCGGGAGCGAGCAGTACTTC
-	TRBV29-1	-	TRBJ2-2	CSAGPSWTVNTGELFF	TGCAGCGCGGGCCCTTCTTGGACAGTGAACACCGGGGAGCTGTTTTTT
once	TRBV4-1	TRBD2	TRBJ2-3	CASSVLAGASTDTQYF	TGCGCCAGCAGCGTACTAGCGGGAGCGAGCACAGATACGCAGTATTTT
-	TRBV4-2	-	TRBJ2-5	CASSQPGVEETQYF	TGTGCCAGCAGCCAACCCGGTGTCGAAGAGACCCAGTACTTC
-	TRBV30	TRBD2	TRBJ2-3	CAWSAAGGTDTQYF	TGTGCCTGGAGTGCAGCGGGAGGCACAGATACGCAGTATTTT
-	TRBV5-5	-	TRBJ1-5	CASSLADRNQPQHF	TGTGCCAGCAGCTTGGCCGACAGAAATCAGCCCCAGCATTTT
-	TRBV7-3	TRBD2	TRBJ2-2	CASSLGLGGGELFF	TGTGCCAGCAGCCTGGGACTAGGCGGCGGGGAGCTGTTTTTT
-	TRBV2	-	TRBJ2-3	CASSEEGGPAPDTQYF	TGTGCCAGCAGCGAGGAGGGAGGTCCGGCCCCAGATACGCAGTATTTT
-	TRBV3-1/TRBV3-2	TRBD1	TRBJ1-4	CASLGQGDEKLFF	TGTGCCAGCCTGGGACAGGGGGATGAAAAACTGTTTTTT
-	TRBV28	TRBD1	TRBJ1-5	CASARQGAFWPQHF	TGTGCCAGCGCCCGACAGGGGGCTTTTTGGCCCCAGCATTTT
-	TRBV24-1	-	TRBJ1-2	CATSVGAAYGYTF	TGTGCCACCAGTGTGGGGGCCGCCTATGGCTACACCTTC
-	TRBV6-5	TRBD1	TRBJ1-2	CASRPNRDREYGYTF	TGTGCCAGCAGGCCTAACCGGGACAGGGAGTATGGCTACACCTTC
-	TRBV28	-	TRBJ1-5	CASSSGQGFFDSNQPQHF	TGTGCCAGCAGTTCGGGACAAGGATTTTTCGATAGCAATCAGCCCCAGCATTTT
-	TRBV29-1	TRBD1	TRBJ1-3	CSGSPSTGENTIYF	TGCAGCGGTTCGCCTTCCACAGGGGAGAACACCATATATTTT
once	TRBV18	TRBD2	TRBJ2-3	CASSRGLAHTDTQYF	TGTGCCAGCTCACGTGGACTAGCGCATACAGATACGCAGTATTTT
-	TRBV2	TRBD2	TRBJ2-7	CASSLAGYSYEQYF	TGTGCCAGCAGCCTAGCGGGATACTCCTACGAGCAGTACTTC
-	TRBV9	-	TRBJ2-6	CASSAPFQRSGANVLTF	TGTGCCAGCAGCGCACCCTTCCAGCGCTCTGGGGCCAACGTCCTGACTTTC
-	TRBV6-5	-	TRBJ2-2	CASKSGDSTGELFF	TGTGCCAGCAAGTCCGGGGATAGTACCGGGGAGCTGTTTTTT
-	TRBV6-2/TRBV6-3	-	TRBJ1-3	CASSRVGSGNTIYF	TGTGCCAGCAGTCGGGTCGGCTCTGGAAACACCATATATTTT
-	TRBV7-2	-	TRBJ2-7	CASSLSLLYEQYF	TGTGCCAGCAGCTTATCACTACTCTACGAGCAGTACTTC
medium-sized	TRBV29-1	TRBD1	TRBJ1-2	CSVEGEGGQGSYYGYTF	TGCAGCGTTGAGGGCGAGGGGGGACAGGGTTCATACTATGGCTACACCTTC
-	TRBV3-1/TRBV3-2	TRBD2	TRBJ2-7	CASSKGTSDSYEQYF	TGTGCCAGCAGCAAGGGGACTAGCGATTCCTACGAGCAGTACTTC
-	TRBV12-5	TRBD1	TRBJ2-5	CASGSGTGRETQYF	TGTGCTAGTGGGTCCGGGACAGGGAGGGAGACCCAGTACTTC
-	TRBV28	TRBD2	TRBJ2-1	CASTSVNSRERNEQFF	TGTGCCAGCACTTCCGTGAATTCGCGGGAGAGGAATGAGCAGTTCTTC
-	TRBV6-6	TRBD1	TRBJ1-3	CASLSGTGVGGNTIYF	TGTGCCAGCTTATCCGGGACAGGGGTTGGAGGAAACACCATATATTTT
-	TRBV7-8	TRBD2	TRBJ2-7	CASSLAWVAGGPMDYEQYF	TGTGCCAGCAGCTTAGCGTGGGTAGCGGGAGGGCCTATGGACTACGAGCAGTACTTC
-	TRBV10-3	TRBD2	TRBJ2-7	CAISESSGSVYEQYF	TGTGCCATCAGTGAGTCGAGCGGGAGTGTCTACGAGCAGTACTTC
-	TRBV18	TRBD2	TRBJ2-1	CASSPLAGAGEQFF	TGTGCCAGCTCACCACTAGCGGGAGCGGGTGAGCAGTTCTTC
-	TRBV6-5	-	TRBJ2-5	CASSFHSQETQYF	TGTGCCAGCAGTTTCCACAGCCAAGAGACCCAGTACTTC
-	TRBV19	-	TRBJ1-5	CASRIGQFNQPQHF	TGTGCCAGTAGGATAGGACAGTTCAATCAGCCCCAGCATTTT
once	TRBV5-8	TRBD1	TRBJ2-7	CASSYGTGSQYEQYF	TGTGCCAGCAGCTATGGGACAGGGTCCCAATACGAGCAGTACTTC
-	TRBV6-5	-	TRBJ2-7	CASSYGRYYEQYF	TGTGCCAGCAGTTACGGGCGTTACTACGAGCAGTACTTC
-	TRBV9	-	TRBJ1-2	CASSVLGLLPFYGYTF	TGTGCCAGCAGCGTATTGGGACTTTTGCCCTTCTATGGCTACACCTTC
-	TRBV11-2	-	TRBJ2-3	CASSLFGTEGYTQYF	TGTGCCAGCAGCTTATTTGGGACGGAGGGATATACGCAGTATTTT
-	TRBV5-4	-	TRBJ2-7	CASGPAKFGDEQYF	TGTGCCAGCGGCCCGGCGAAATTCGGGGACGAGCAGTACTTC
-	TRBV6-6	TRBD2	TRBJ2-7	CASTPSGNKLYEQYF	TGTGCCAGCACCCCTAGCGGGAACAAATTGTACGAGCAGTACTTC
once	TRBV2	-	TRBJ2-1	CASSSAGRYYNEQFF	TGTGCCAGCAGTTCCGCGGGGAGGTACTACAATGAGCAGTTCTTC
-	TRBV28	-	TRBJ2-1	CASSLWWQGNNEQFF	TGTGCCAGCAGTTTATGGTGGCAGGGTAACAATGAGCAGTTCTTC
-	TRBV10-2	TRBD2	TRBJ2-7	CASSEAGEIVNEQYF	TGCGCCAGCAGTGAGGCGGGAGAGATTGTGAACGAGCAGTACTTC
few	TRBV5-6	TRBD2	TRBJ2-2	CASSLLSGSLPGELFF	TGTGCCAGCAGCTTACTTAGCGGGAGTCTACCCGGGGAGCTGTTTTTT
once	TRBV7-9	TRBD2	TRBJ2-1	CASSDIAGGVDNEQFF	TGTGCCAGCAGCGACATAGCGGGAGGCGTGGACAATGAGCAGTTCTTC
-	TRBV10-3	TRBD2	TRBJ2-1	CAIRGTSGGRDEQFF	TGTGCCATCAGAGGGACTAGCGGGGGCCGGGATGAGCAGTTCTTC
-	TRBV4-1	-	TRBJ1-2	CASSQVGAGGYTF	TGCGCCAGCAGCCAAGTTGGGGCAGGAGGCTACACCTTC
few	TRBV7-9	-	TRBJ1-5	CASSQDSQPQHF	TGTGCCAGCAGCCAGGACAGTCAGCCCCAGCATTTT
-	TRBV6-5	-	TRBJ1-3	CAVHGYSGNTIYF	TGTGCCGTCCACGGTTACTCTGGAAACACCATATATTTT
-	TRBV2	-	TRBJ2-6	CASSGRGSGANVLTF	TGTGCCAGCAGTGGACGGGGCTCTGGGGCCAACGTCCTGACTTTC
-	TRBV15	TRBD1	TRBJ1-4	CATSTRQGAGEANEKLFF	TGTGCCACCAGCACTAGACAGGGGGCGGGAGAAGCTAATGAAAAACTGTTTTTT
-	TRBV6-1	-	TRBJ2-7	CASSDLLRTASYEQYF	TGTGCCAGCAGTGATCTTCTCAGGACAGCCTCCTACGAGCAGTACTTC